This TCR beta chain emerged from a study of T cells in Graves' hyperthyroidism and ophthalmopathy. Study results and caveats: The majority of expanded thyroid clonotypes above 0.001 also appeared in blood.

This clonotype was seen a few times. Its antigen remains unknown. Patients counted as stable if ophthalmopathy did not develop within 18 months. Germline assignment: CDR1 KGHSH and CDR2 LQKENI. With V trimmed by 8 bases and J by 10 bases, 11 bases remained unmatched. CDR3 length equals 14 residues. Amplified TCR beta CDR3 regions came from RNA transcripts. The HTBI primer set drove a first-round RT-PCR of the TCR CDR3. MiXCR was run by TCRdb on the multiplex PCR reads, yielding one entry per CDR3 protein. The sample has hundreds of thousands of distinct CDR3 sequences; around 15% are singletons. The genes are TRBV18 and TRBJ2-1; TRBD2 matches at 10 bases. Input material: blood. This TCR came from a woman between 18 and 29 years old with Graves' hyperthyroidism. CDR3 loop: CASRSGTSVKEQFF. As DNA, the CDR3 is TGTGCCAGCCGTTCCGGGACTAGCGTGAAGGAGCAGTTCTTC.